This T cell receptor (beta chain) originates from a study of regulatory T cells in long-lasting Graves disease. Documented time point: persistent/refractory GD, antithyroid drugs over 5 years with positive TRAb. The TCR library used RNA extracted from PBMCs. A roughly 8.1-milliliter sample of peripheral blood was drawn into EDTA tubes. CDR1 is SNHLY, CDR2 FYNNEI, per germline. Trimming took off 3 bases at V and 4 bases at J, with 12 bases between the two ends. The CDR3 length is 15 residues. Researchers made TCR beta libraries by using iRepertoire HTBI primers and running Arm-PCR on CDR3 regions. TCRdb processed the multiplex PCR reads anew with MiXCR; each CDR3 protein has one entry. The data show approximately 440,000 distinct CDR3 sequences, with 20% to 25% seen just once and roughly 26% held by the top ten.

This chain joins TRBV2 and TRBJ2-2, with a tentative D call TRBD1 (6 bases). Source: peripheral blood mononuclear cells (PBMCs), taken when the disease was refractory, from a patient treated with antithyroid drugs. This receptor was taken from a female donor with Graves disease. The CDR3 DNA is TGTGCCAGCAGTGACTCCCGAGGGGGCACCGGGGAGCTGTTTTTT. As protein: CASSDSRGGTGELFF.